This T cell receptor beta chain stems from a study of blood T cell repertoires in COVID-19. In the original analysis: Estimates of nucleated cell counts were drawn from the amplification of reference gene primers. Profiling relied on immunoSEQ multiplex PCR, and the TCRdb table lists in-frame clones only, not all of them. V and J calls and clone size follow that table, whereas D and trimming were derived from the DNA. The table has 350,000 or so clones, more than 70% seen once. The CDR3 has 15 amino acids. Between the trimmed V and J ends, which lost 5 bases and 1 base, there was a span of 12 bases. Germline values: CDR1 MNHNY, CDR2 SVGAGI (reference sequence). Cohort allocation depended upon clinical history that participants reported. Exposed volunteers were people who met a COVID-19 case within 2 weeks before study entry.

The specimen sequenced was PBMCs or T cells enriched from blood (not recorded which). The sequence derives from a woman in her twenties or thirties who had been exposed to COVID-19. This chain uses TRBV6-6 with TRBJ1-5; perhaps TRBD1 as D (5 bases). The CDR3 coding sequence is TGTGCCAGCAGTCCCCTAGGACAAAGCAATCAGCCCCAGCATTTT. This codes for CASSPLGQSNQPQHF.